These 27 T cell receptor beta chains came from one sample sequenced in a study of vaccination effects on CD4 cells after COVID-19. Their antigens remain unidentified. This table comes from immunoSEQ multiplex PCR, and its TCRdb copy is limited to in-frame clones, with some not included. The table records tens of thousands of clones, about 81% of them present only once. Pools of viral peptides were used by the ViraFEST assay to expand antigen-specific CD4+ T cells ahead of sequencing. Researchers isolated CD4+ T cells once roughly ten days of culture had elapsed. Each vaccine recipient was nucleocapsid antibody negative and had no prior SARS-CoV-2 infection. The source material was CD4+ T cells from PBMCs cultured with SARS-CoV-2 spike peptides, sampled before COVID-19 vaccination. All receptors come from a human donor who received a COVID-19 vaccine.

The genes are TRBV14 and TRBJ2-3, with D hard to call. Germline V gene sequence: CDR1 SGHDN, CDR2 FVKESK. The CDR3 spans 11 residues. The V and J ends lost 2 bases and 7 bases respectively, with 4 bases between them. The CDR3 nucleotides read TGTGCCAGCAGCCAATTCAATACGCAGTATTTT. This translates into CASSQFNTQYF.

In this sample, this clone turned up a few times. The chain joins TRBV5-8 to TRBJ1-4; unclear D gene. CDR3 length equals 13 residues. Trimming shortened V by 0 bases and J by 7 bases, and 7 bases separated the two germline ends. Germline CDR1 SGHTS, CDR2 YDEGEE. CDR3 protein: CASSLVRVEKLFF. Here the CDR3 DNA reads TGTGCCAGCAGCTTGGTTAGGGTTGAAAAACTGTTTTTT. The whole variable domain, filled in from reference TRBV5-8 and TRBJ1-4, reads EAGVTQSPTHLIKTRGQQATLRCSPISGHTSVYWYQQALGLGLQFLLWYDEGEERNRGNFPPRFSGRQFPNYSSELNVNALELEDSALYLCASSLVRVEKLFFGSGTQLSVL.

The rearrangement uses TRBV6-1 and TRBJ2-5; no reliable D call. Looked up from germline, CDR1 is MNHNS and CDR2 is SASEGT. The V gene lost 4 bases and the J gene lost 4 bases, with 19 bases spanning the gap. This CDR3 contains 16 residues. CDR3: CASSASGSIARETQYF. Written as DNA, the CDR3 is TGTGCCAGCAGTGCTTCCGGGTCAATTGCCAGAGAGACCCAGTACTTC.

The rearrangement joins TRBV6-5 to TRBJ1-2; 9 nucleotides align to TRBD1. CDR1 is MNHEY, CDR2 SVGAGI, per germline. The CDR3 length is 14 residues. V dropped 6 bases and J dropped 8; count of bases not matched to a gene: 10. The CDR3 protein is CASRKQGAGGGYTF. CDR3 DNA sequence: TGTGCCAGCAGGAAACAGGGGGCAGGGGGGGGCTACACCTTC.

This clone showed up just once. The chain recombines TRBV27 with TRBJ1-1, with 8 nucleotides matching TRBD1. The CDR3 length is 14 residues. Germline V gene data show CDR1 as MNHEY and CDR2 as SMNVEV (reference sequence). V shed 5 bases and J 2 bases; nucleotides not matched to a gene: 4. This CDR3 is CASSPDRANTEAFF. The CDR3, as DNA: TGTGCCAGCAGTCCGGACAGGGCAAACACTGAAGCTTTCTTT.

This chain connects TRBV11-2 to TRBJ2-1, with TRBD2 identical over 10 bases. The V gene's germline CDR1 is SGHAT and CDR2 FQNNGV. J lost 4 bases, V lost 5 bases, and 11 bases had no gene match. This CDR3 comprises 17 residues. The CDR3 loop reads CASSPNLGLAAYNEQFF. The DNA for the CDR3 is TGTGCCAGCAGCCCTAATCTCGGACTAGCGGCGTACAATGAGCAGTTCTTC.

This clone was found once. The CDR3 DNA is TGCGCCAGCAGCAACGGACAGGGGTCGAACACCGGGGAGCTGTTTTTT. Its protein product is CASSNGQGSNTGELFF. The chain recombines TRBV5-1 with TRBJ2-2; TRBD1 matches at 9 bases. The CDR3 consists of 16 residues. V lost 4 bases, J lost 0 bases, and 4 bases stayed unmatched. The germline V gene encodes CDR1 SGHRS and CDR2 YFSETQ.

This clone was seen just once. The rearrangement uses TRBV4-3 and TRBJ2-1; a possible D gene is TRBD1 (5 bases). Trimming pared 0 bases from V and 0 bases from J, leaving 15 bases between. The CDR3 covers 18 residues. CDR1 is LGHNA and CDR2 is YSLEER in the germline V gene. The CDR3, as DNA: TGCGCCAGCAGCCAAGATCTTAGTAGGGGCTCCTCCTACAATGAGCAGTTCTTC. Translated, it gives CASSQDLSRGSSYNEQFF.

This chain's CDR3 is CASSQGLAGSSYEQYF. CDR3 in DNA: TGTGCCAGCAGTCAGGGACTAGCGGGGAGCTCCTACGAGCAGTACTTC. The V and J genes are TRBV2 and TRBJ2-7; TRBD2 aligns across 13 bases. The trim removed 5 bases at V and 0 bases at J, leaving 4 bases unmatched. The CDR3 consists of 16 residues. Germline loops: CDR1 SNHLY, CDR2 FYNNEI. Together with reference TRBV2 and TRBJ2-7, the CDR3 gives the full variable domain: EPEVTQTPSHQVTQMGQEVILRCVPISNHLYFYWYRQILGQKVEFLVSFYNNEISEKSEIFDDQFSVERPDGSNFTLKIRSTKLEDSAMYFCASSQGLAGSSYEQYFGPGTRLTVT.

V is TRBV6-5 and J is TRBJ1-4, with D possibly matching TRBD1 (6 bases). CDR1 MNHEY and CDR2 SVGAGI come from the germline V gene. This CDR3 is 14 amino acids long. Trimming shortened V by 8 bases and J by 8 bases, and 18 bases separated the two germline ends. DNA for the CDR3: TGTGCCAGCTCAAGGGGGGACCCCCTAGAAAAACTGTTTTTT. As protein: CASSRGDPLEKLFF.

The chain is built from TRBV6-6 and TRBJ2-6, with D perhaps TRBD2 (5 bases). The germline V gene encodes CDR1 MNHNY and CDR2 SVGAGI (reference sequence). The length of the CDR3 is 15 residues. V was clipped by 5 bases and J by 2 bases, with 10 bases between them. For the CDR3, the DNA is TGTGCCAGCAGTCCTCGGGGTACTGGGGCCAACGTCCTGACTTTC. This encodes CASSPRGTGANVLTF.

V and J are TRBV28 and TRBJ2-3; TRBD2 matches 7 bases. Germline V gene data show CDR1 as MDHEN and CDR2 as SYDVKM. The CDR3 extends over 17 amino acids. V dropped 4 bases and J dropped 0; count of bases not matched to a gene: 10. CDR3 protein: CASSSPIAGVSTDTQYF. The DNA of the CDR3 is TGTGCCAGCAGTTCCCCTATAGCGGGCGTTAGCACAGATACGCAGTATTTT.

The chain recombines TRBV9 with TRBJ2-4; D perhaps matches TRBD2 (5 bases). V dropped 2 bases and J dropped 8 bases, with 11 bases sitting between them. This CDR3 region has 13 residues. Germline V gene data show CDR1 as SGDLS and CDR2 as YYNGEE. The CDR3 protein is CASSVEVRDIQYF. The CDR3 DNA is TGTGCCAGCAGCGTGGAAGTGCGGGACATTCAGTACTTC.

V and J are TRBV6-6 and TRBJ1-6; the D is unclear. The CDR3 is 15 amino acids. From germline, CDR1 is MNHNY and CDR2 SVGAGI (reference sequence). V was pared by 3 bases and J by 6 bases, with 12 bases between. CDR3 in amino acids: CASSYPAGFNSPLHF. DNA of the CDR3: TGTGCCAGCAGTTATCCAGCAGGCTTTAATTCACCCCTCCACTTT.

This clone was found once. The chain recombines TRBV6-5 with TRBJ1-2; the match to TRBD1 covers 9 bases. The V gene end was trimmed by 6 bases and the J gene end by 3 bases; junction bases not matched to a gene: 8. CDR1 is MNHEY, CDR2 SVGAGI, per germline. This CDR3 has 15 residues. CDR3 coding DNA: TGTGCCAGCAGACTACAGGGGGCGAACGACTATGGCTACACCTTC. Protein: CASRLQGANDYGYTF.

This chain connects TRBV11-2 to TRBJ2-1, with D perhaps TRBD2 (6 bases). This CDR3 has 16 amino acids. V was clipped by 6 bases and J by 3 bases, with 18 bases between them. CDR1 SGHAT and CDR2 FQNNGV come from the germline V gene. The CDR3 bases are TGTGCCAGCAGACGTCCAGGTGGGGGGTACTACAATGAGCAGTTCTTC. This translates into CASRRPGGGYYNEQFF. The variable domain in full, with the rest retrieved from reference TRBV11-2 and TRBJ2-1, is EAGVAQSPRYKIIEKRQSVAFWCNPISGHATLYWYQQILGQGPKLLIQFQNNGVVDDSQLPKDRFSAERLKGVDSTLKIQPAKLEDSAVYLCASRRPGGGYYNEQFFGPGTRLTVL.

This clone occurred a few times. The chain links TRBV5-1 to TRBJ2-4, with a possible D match to TRBD1 (6 bases). CDR3 size: 14 residues. Germline values: CDR1 SGHRS, CDR2 YFSETQ. Trimming took off 4 bases at V and 3 bases at J, with 11 bases between the two ends. CDR3 bases: TGCGCCAGCAGCCGACAGGAGATCAAAAACATTCAGTACTTC. It is translated as CASSRQEIKNIQYF.

There are a few counts of this clone. The J gene is TRBJ1-2, the V gene TRBV4-2, with 10 bases fitting TRBD1. V was clipped by 1 base and J by 4 bases; unmatched bases: 3. The CDR3 runs to 15 residues. CDR1 and CDR2 (germline): LGHNA, YNFKEQ. Written as DNA, the CDR3 is TGTGCCAGCAGCCAAGTTGGGACAGGGGTCTATGGCTACACCTTC. Protein sequence: CASSQVGTGVYGYTF.

The chain recombines TRBV7-9 with TRBJ2-1; TRBD2 aligns across 8 bases. Germline V lookup: CDR1 SEHNR, CDR2 FQNEAQ (reference sequence). CDR3 length: 16 amino acids. Germline trimming cut 5 bases from V and 0 bases from J; bases unmatched to any gene: 6. The CDR3 bases are TGTGCCAGCAGCGCCTTTAGCGGGGCCTCCTACAATGAGCAGTTCTTC. Protein: CASSAFSGASYNEQFF. Together with reference TRBV7-9 and TRBJ2-1, the CDR3 gives the full variable domain: DTGVSQNPRHKITKRGQNVTFRCDPISEHNRLYWYRQTLGQGPEFLTYFQNEAQLEKSRLLSDRFSAERPKGSFSTLEIQRTEQGDSAMYLCASSAFSGASYNEQFFGPGTRLTVL.

CDR3 sequence (DNA): TGTGCCAGCAGCCCGCAGGGGGCCAGCACAGATACGCAGTATTTT. Amino acids: CASSPQGASTDTQYF. The chain couples TRBV3-1 (or the pseudogene TRBV3-2) to TRBJ2-3, with 8 bases fitting TRBD1. CDR3 size: 15 residues. V was pared by 4 bases and J by 0 bases, with 3 bases of the junction left unmatched. The germline gives CDR1 LGHDT, CDR2 YNNKEL (reference sequence).

This clone was seen a few times. The rearrangement joins TRBV2 to TRBJ1-1; D unclear. In germline, CDR1 is SNHLY, CDR2 FYNNEI. This CDR3 is built from 13 residues. V dropped 1 base and J dropped 4 bases, with 7 bases sitting between them. The CDR3 region is CASSEVGSTEAFF. Written as DNA, the CDR3 is TGTGCCAGCAGTGAAGTAGGGAGCACTGAAGCTTTCTTT.

V is TRBV6-1 and J is TRBJ1-1, with a weak D call TRBD1 (6 bases). Germline V gives CDR1 MNHNS, CDR2 SASEGT. V gave up 2 bases and J gave up 10 bases, with 14 bases separating them. The CDR3 extends over 13 amino acids. The chain's CDR3 is CASSEIRGGGAFF. In DNA form, the CDR3 reads TGTGCCAGCAGTGAAATCAGGGGCGGGGGAGCTTTCTTT.

The chain carries TRBV30 and TRBJ1-4, with 7 nucleotides matching TRBD1. This CDR3 has 14 amino acids. V was pared by 4 bases and J by 3 bases, with 5 bases of the junction left unmatched. CDR1 is GTSNPN, CDR2 SVGIG, per germline (reference sequence). This CDR3 is CAWTRQGSNEKLFF. The DNA for the CDR3 is TGTGCCTGGACCCGACAGGGATCTAATGAAAAACTGTTTTTT. Filled out from reference TRBV30 and TRBJ1-4, the complete variable domain reads SQTIHQWPATLVQPVGSPLSLECTVEGTSNPNLYWYRQAAGRGLQLLFYSVGIGQISSEVPQNLSASRPQDRQFILSSKKLLLSDSGFYLCAWTRQGSNEKLFFGSGTQLSVL.

V and J are TRBV4-3 and TRBJ2-1; TRBD2 matches 10 bases. J lost 3 bases, V lost 0 bases, and 5 bases had no gene match. Germline values: CDR1 LGHNA, CDR2 YSLEER. There are 17 residues in the CDR3. CDR3 nucleotides: TGCGCCAGCAGCCAAGATCTCCAGCGGGGGGGCTACAATGAGCAGTTCTTC. Protein product: CASSQDLQRGGYNEQFF.

Only a few counts were recorded for this clone. CDR3 in amino acids: CASSGQSNTEAFF. CDR3 bases: TGTGCCAGCAGTGGACAGTCGAACACTGAAGCTTTCTTT. The rearrangement uses TRBV2 and TRBJ1-1, with a tentative D call TRBD1 (5 bases). Trimming pared 4 bases from V and 1 base from J, leaving 7 bases between. The CDR3 is made up of 13 amino acids. The germline V gene encodes CDR1 SNHLY and CDR2 FYNNEI.

The sample holds a few counts of this clone. The chain uses TRBV6-5 and TRBJ1-6; a weak D match, TRBD1 (5 bases). The CDR3 contains 15 residues. V was pared by 5 bases and J by 3 bases, with 11 bases between. Germline-derived CDR1 and CDR2 are MNHEY and SVGAGI. The CDR3 spells CASSPRDLYNSPLHF. The CDR3 nucleotides read TGTGCCAGCAGTCCCCGGGACCTCTATAATTCACCCCTCCACTTT.

The gene calls are TRBV14 and TRBJ1-2; D remains unclear. The CDR3 totals 16 residues. V lost 4 bases and J lost 3, with 18 bases in between. Per the germline V gene, CDR1 is SGHDN and CDR2 is FVKESK. CDR3 nucleotides: TGTGCCAGCAGCCCTGCCCCTGGGAACCGCGACTATGGCTACACCTTC. Residues: CASSPAPGNRDYGYTF.